Sequencing of this T cell receptor beta chain was carried out in a study of T cells after yellow fever vaccination. TCRdb reprocessed the 5' RACE reads with MiXCR, giving one entry per CDR3 protein. The sample contains some 350,000 distinct CDR3 sequences, 6% to 8% of which appear only once. Germline V lookup: CDR1 MDHEN, CDR2 SYDVKM. V lost 0 bases and J 4 bases, leaving 7 bases between the germline ends. The length of the CDR3 is 14 residues. This clonotype was seen a few times. This clonotype was obtained from a man younger than 45 who received the YFV17D yellow fever vaccine. The sequenced sample was PBMCs, obtained 5 days after the yellow fever booster vaccination. The chain links TRBV28 to TRBJ2-1; the D is unclear. Here the CDR3 DNA reads TGTGCCAGCAGTTTATGGCTTCGTTACAATGAGCAGTTCTTC. Translated: CASSLWLRYNEQFF.